This T cell receptor (beta chain) was found in a study of spatial heterogeneity in lung cancer. Study-level findings and limits: Ubiquitous expanded tumor TCRs appeared in blood more at resection than follow-up.

On each TCR cDNA molecule, a unique molecular identifier was present. TCRdb fed the 5' RACE reads into MiXCR, producing one record per CDR3 protein. The data contain about 53,000 distinct CDR3 sequences, around 7% of them singletons. This clonotype turned up a few times. The antigen remains unidentified. Specified time point: sample taken at primary tumor resection. Sequencing was performed on whole RNA extracted from tumor and nontumor lung tissue, or from frozen PBMC, and the material was left unsorted. There were 75 or so donors, all of them untreated patients with early-stage non-small cell lung cancer. Sequencing used PBMCs, obtained at surgery. This TCR was recovered from a female donor with early-stage non-small cell lung cancer.

As DNA, the CDR3 is TGCGCCAGCAGCTTGGTTGCGGGACAGCTGAGAGAGACCCAGTACTTC. It codes for CASSLVAGQLRETQYF. J is TRBJ2-5 and V is TRBV5-1, with D possibly matching TRBD1 (7 bases). The CDR3 is 16 residues long. Germline-derived CDR1 and CDR2 are SGHRS and YFSETQ. Trimming shortened V by 0 bases and J by 4 bases, and 16 bases separated the two germline ends.